This TCR beta chain was documented in a study of blood T cell repertoires in COVID-19. The CDR3 runs to 12 residues. The germline gives CDR1 GTSNPN, CDR2 SVGIG (reference sequence). V was clipped by 8 bases and J by 4 bases, with 14 bases between them. This table comes from immunoSEQ multiplex PCR, and its TCRdb copy is limited to in-frame clones, with some not included. In the table there are over 150,000 clones, 70% to 85% of which are singletons. This chain uses TRBV30 with TRBJ1-2, with D unresolved. Sequenced sample: peripheral blood. This sequence originates from a woman aged 55-69 years with acute or convalescent COVID-19. The CDR3 DNA reads TGTGCCGGGCGCGGGGAAGCCTATGGCTACACCTTC. Protein product: CAGRGEAYGYTF.